This entry features one T cell receptor beta chain sequence. Its antigen remains unidentified. This sample is part of a study of T cells expressing NK-cell markers. General study results and limits: In more than 5 donors, dominant CD3+CD56+NKG2C+ clones formed roughly 1.0-7.5% of CD8+ cells.

One entry per CDR3 protein, without DNA, is what TCRdb gives after re-calling the 5' RACE reads. The ten top clones account for approximately 11%, within a sample of 400,000 or so distinct CDR3 sequences. This CDR3 has 15 residues. Per germline, CDR1 SGHVS and CDR2 FQNEAQ. The sequence was obtained from a woman aged 45-65 years in good health. The chain employs TRBV7-8 and TRBJ2-7. Input material: blood T cells: a sorted CD56 or NKG2C T cell subset, CD4+ or CD8+ T cells, or bulk PBMC T cells (not recorded which). CDR3: CASSLVRIKGYEQYF.